Below, 31 T cell receptor beta chains from the same sample are listed, as sequenced in a study of blood T cells in healthy people across ages. Sample-barcoded 5' priming and a J-beta primer mix drove a second PCR of roughly 6 to 12 cycles. TCRdb used MiXCR to reprocess the 5' RACE reads, holding one entry per CDR3 protein. Of around 1,500,000 distinct CDR3 sequences in the sample, 25% to 30% were seen once. Specimen: blood. The origin of the receptors is a young woman in good health.

This clonotype was detected a few times. The rearrangement links TRBV2 to TRBJ1-1; TRBD1 might be the D (5 bases). V lost 6 bases and J 0 bases, leaving 17 bases between the germline ends. Germline V lookup: CDR1 SNHLY, CDR2 FYNNEI. The CDR3 totals 16 residues. The chain's CDR3 is CASRPTLTVMNTEAFF. DNA of the CDR3: TGTGCCAGCAGACCGACCCTGACAGTGATGAACACTGAAGCTTTCTTT.

This clonotype appeared a single time. A much larger clone differs by one base, so this may be a read error. The chain carries TRBV5-1 and TRBJ2-4; a weak D match, TRBD2 (7 bases). The CDR3 covers 17 residues. Trimming took 0 bases from V and 13 from J, leaving 26 bases between them. CDR1 and CDR2 (germline): SGHRS, YFSETQ. The CDR3 reads CASSLVGGGASYNEQYF. Written as DNA, the CDR3 is TGCGCCAGCAGCTTGGTTGGTGGGGGGGCCTCCTACAATGAGCAGTACTTC. The whole variable domain, remainder taken from reference TRBV5-1 and TRBJ2-4, is KAGVTQTPRYLIKTRGQQVTLSCSPISGHRSVSWYQQTPGQGLQFLFEYFSETQRNKGNFPGRFSGRQFSNSRSEMNVSTLELGDSALYLCASSLVGGGASYNEQYFGAGTRLSVL.

This clonotype was seen at least ten times. The V and J genes are TRBV24-1 and TRBJ1-5, with no clear D. This CDR3 comprises 14 residues. From germline, CDR1 is KGHDR and CDR2 SFDVKD. Between the trimmed V and J ends, which lost 9 bases and 0 bases, there was a span of 11 bases. The CDR3 sequence is CATGRAGSNQPQHF. The CDR3 DNA follows: TGTGCCACCGGTCGTGCAGGTAGCAATCAGCCCCAGCATTTT.

This clonotype was observed a handful of times. The chain combines TRBV4-2 with TRBJ1-2, with 7 bases matching TRBD1. Germline lookup yields CDR1 LGHNA and CDR2 YNFKEQ. This CDR3 contains 13 residues. Germline trimming cut 5 bases from V and 6 bases from J; bases unmatched to any gene: 6. CDR3 sequence (DNA): TGTGCCAGCAGCGGACAGGTTGGGGATGGCTACACCTTC. This codes for CASSGQVGDGYTF.

As for this clonotype: Since a much larger clone is just one base distant, this may be a read error. As DNA, the CDR3 is TGTGCCAGCGGCTTAGTATCCGCTGAAGGGGAGACCCAGTACTTC. It yields the protein CASGLVSAEGETQYF. The rearrangement joins TRBV7-6 to TRBJ2-7; D is uncertain. The J call may be in error: the DNA end matches TRBJ2-5 better. CDR1 and CDR2 from the germline V gene are SGHVS and FNYEAQ. There are 15 residues in the CDR3.

The rearrangement links TRBV24-1 to TRBJ2-5, with 9 positions matching TRBD1. After removal of 4 bases from V and 2 bases from J, the junction contained 4 bases not matched to a gene. The germline CDR1 and CDR2 sequences are KGHDR and SFDVKD. This CDR3 has 15 residues. The CDR3 reads CATSEGTGHQETQYF. The CDR3 region has the DNA TGTGCCACCAGTGAAGGGACAGGGCATCAAGAGACCCAGTACTTC.

Concerning this clonotype: The limits of the CDR3 on the DNA are not certain, so only TCRdb's listed CDR3 is given. The chain carries TRBV7-5 and TRBJ2-4. TRBV7-5 is described as a pseudogene. The CDR3 is 17 residues long, counting both termini. The CDR3 reads CISVSEALYPAKNIQYF.

The sample holds a few counts of this clonotype. This chain joins TRBV3-1 and TRBJ1-1, with D unresolved. CDR1 is LGHDT and CDR2 is YNNKEL in the germline V gene (reference sequence). V lost 1 base, J lost 8 bases, and 11 bases lay in between. This CDR3 has 13 amino acids. CDR3 nucleotide sequence: TGTGCCAGCAGCCAAGGGCAGGAAAACGAAGCTTTCTTT. Protein: CASSQGQENEAFF.

On this clonotype itself: A single base separates this from a much larger clone, so it may be a read error. V gene TRBV27 combines with J gene TRBJ2-5; TRBD1 matches 9 bases. This CDR3 is 15 amino acids long. The V and J ends lost 8 bases and 4 bases, in that order; junction bases with no gene match: 11. Per germline, CDR1 MNHEY and CDR2 SMNVEV (reference sequence). The CDR3 spells CASQPTGGTGETQYF. Written as DNA, the CDR3 is TGTGCCAGCCAACCCACAGGGGGCACAGGAGAGACCCAGTACTTC.

The chain carries TRBV20-1 and TRBJ2-7, with 7 positions matching TRBD1. CDR1 is DFQATT and CDR2 is SNEGSKA in the germline V gene (reference sequence). This CDR3 is built from 13 residues. V trimming: 7 bases; J trimming: 2 bases; junction bases outside the gene matches: 8. The CDR3 loop is CSVRRDRTYEQYF. CDR3 nucleotides: TGCAGTGTCAGACGGGACAGAACCTACGAGCAGTACTTC.

Points on this clonotype: Just one base apart from a much larger clone, this may be a read error. The V call is TRBV5-1, the J call TRBJ2-3; D is ambiguous. CDR3 length: 14 amino acids. Looked up from germline, CDR1 is SGHRS and CDR2 is YFSETQ. The chain's CDR3 is CASSLGMSTDAQYF. Here the CDR3 DNA reads TGCGCCAGCAGCTTGGGGATGAGCACAGATGCGCAGTATTTT. The whole variable domain, remainder taken from reference TRBV5-1 and TRBJ2-3, is KAGVTQTPRYLIKTRGQQVTLSCSPISGHRSVSWYQQTPGQGLQFLFEYFSETQRNKGNFPGRFSGRQFSNSRSEMNVSTLELGDSALYLCASSLGMSTDAQYFGPGTRLTVL.

This clonotype was observed a few times. This sequence joins TRBV3-1 and TRBJ2-7, with D unresolved. The CDR3 runs 15 residues. The V gene's germline CDR1 is LGHDT and CDR2 YNNKEL (reference sequence). V was shortened by 1 base and J by 2 bases, with 12 bases between the two germline ends. This CDR3 reads CASSQGSPRAYEQYF. The CDR3 DNA is TGTGCCAGCAGCCAAGGCTCACCCAGAGCCTACGAGCAGTACTTC.

The chain employs TRBV6-2 or TRBV6-3 and TRBJ1-2; D is undetermined. The length of the CDR3 is 16 residues. The germline V and J ends were trimmed by 7 bases and 5 bases, with 23 bases remaining between them. Germline values: CDR1 MNHEY, CDR2 SVGEGT. The CDR3: CASMMIRADGRYGYTF. The CDR3 DNA sequence: TGTGCCAGCATGATGATCCGGGCCGATGGTCGATATGGCTACACCTTC.

As for this clonotype: This may be a read error, as it is one base from a much larger clone. The chain combines TRBV18 with TRBJ2-5; unclear D gene. CDR1 and CDR2 from the germline V gene are KGHSH and LQKENI. Trimming left V 6 bases short and J 4 bases short, with 12 bases between. This CDR3 is 13 amino acids long. CDR3 DNA: TGTGCCAGCTCCTCGATAGTGGCAGAGACCCAGTACTTC. This encodes CASSSIVAETQYF.

This clonotype has just a few counts. The chain couples TRBV9 to TRBJ2-5; 8 bases match TRBD1. V lost 0 bases to trimming and J lost 5 bases; unmatched junction nucleotides: 9. The CDR3 length is 16 residues. CDR1 is SGDLS and CDR2 is YYNGEE in the germline V gene. In nucleotides, the CDR3 is TGTGCCAGCAGCGTAGCTCCAGGGGGCCCGGGGGAGACCCAGTACTTC. Residues: CASSVAPGGPGETQYF.

The sample holds many counts of this clonotype. The gene calls are TRBV9 and TRBJ2-1; a possible D gene is TRBD2 (7 bases). The germline V gene encodes CDR1 SGDLS and CDR2 YYNGEE. This CDR3 has 15 amino acids. The germline V and J ends were trimmed by 2 bases and 0 bases, with 9 bases remaining between them. CDR3 DNA sequence: TGTGCCAGCAGCGTTGGGGGGGCCTCCTACAATGAGCAGTTCTTC. It specifies CASSVGGASYNEQFF.

This clonotype was detected a few times. The V gene is TRBV20-1, the J gene TRBJ2-1; 8 bases are a match to TRBD2. The CDR3 runs to 16 residues. V dropped 1 base and J dropped 0; count of bases not matched to a gene: 5. Per germline, CDR1 DFQATT and CDR2 SNEGSKA (reference sequence). CDR3 loop: CSARAERGPSYNEQFF. DNA for the CDR3: TGCAGTGCTAGAGCTGAGCGGGGGCCCTCCTACAATGAGCAGTTCTTC.

V is TRBV20-1 and J is TRBJ2-2; D gene uncertain. CDR1 and CDR2 (germline): DFQATT, SNEGSKA (reference sequence). The CDR3 length is 15 residues. The germline V and J ends were trimmed by 0 bases and 3 bases, with 11 bases remaining between them. DNA for the CDR3: TGCAGTGCTAGAGATCTCAGAAAGGACACCGGGGAGCTGTTTTTT. Its translation: CSARDLRKDTGELFF.

This clonotype has just a few counts. The rearrangement joins TRBV11-3 to TRBJ2-1, with TRBD1 identical over 9 bases. The V gene end was trimmed by 2 bases and the J gene end by 4 bases; junction bases not matched to a gene: 9. The CDR3 runs 17 residues. Germline V lookup: CDR1 SGHNT, CDR2 YENEEA. CDR3 region: CASSLRGGGTGYNEQFF. CDR3 nucleotide sequence: TGTGCCAGCAGCTTAAGAGGTGGAGGGACAGGGTACAATGAGCAGTTCTTC. The full variable domain, completed using reference TRBV11-3 and TRBJ2-1, is EAGVVQSPRYKIIEKKQPVAFWCNPISGHNTLYWYLQNLGQGPELLIRYENEEAVDDSQLPKDRFSAERLKGVDSTLKIQPAELGDSAVYLCASSLRGGGTGYNEQFFGPGTRLTVL.

V and J are TRBV10-3 and TRBJ2-3, with 11 bases lining up with TRBD2. The CDR3 is 16 amino acids. The ends lost 1 base at V and 2 bases at J; junction bases unmatched: 2. Germline values: CDR1 ENHRY, CDR2 SYGVKD. Written as DNA, the CDR3 is TGTGCCATCAGTGAGTGGACTAGCGGGTCCACAGATACGCAGTATTTT. Its protein is CAISEWTSGSTDTQYF.

In its sample, this clonotype was seen a few times. The chain is built from TRBV7-9 and TRBJ2-5; TRBD1 matches at 7 bases. There are 13 residues in the CDR3. The germline gives CDR1 SEHNR, CDR2 FQNEAQ (reference sequence). The junction had 5 bases not matched to a gene; V was cut back by 5 bases and J by 5 bases. The CDR3 loop is CASSPTGYETQYF. In DNA form, the CDR3 reads TGTGCCAGCAGCCCGACAGGGTATGAGACCCAGTACTTC.

This clonotype was detected ten times or more. The rearrangement links TRBV29-1 to TRBJ2-3; 11 bases match TRBD2. V lost 4 bases to trimming and J lost 2 bases; unmatched junction nucleotides: 11. The CDR3 has 17 residues. CDR1 is SQVTM, CDR2 ANQGSEA, per germline. The CDR3 nucleotides are TGCAGCGTTGGGCCACCTCTAGCGGGGGGAAACACAGATACGCAGTATTTT. It yields the protein CSVGPPLAGGNTDTQYF.

The chain combines TRBV12-3 or TRBV12-4 with TRBJ2-7; TRBD1 matches at 10 bases. This CDR3 has 15 residues. The V and J ends lost 6 bases and 0 bases, in that order; junction bases with no gene match: 5. CDR3 nucleotide sequence: TGTGCCAGCAGGGAGAGACAGGGGGCCTCCTACGAGCAGTACTTC. Encoded protein: CASRERQGASYEQYF.

The genes are TRBV7-2 and TRBJ2-7, with D perhaps TRBD1 or TRBD2 (5 bases each). Germline loops: CDR1 SGHTA, CDR2 FQGNSA. The CDR3 is 15 amino acids. V was pared by 4 bases and J by 1 base, with 14 bases between. CDR3 in amino acids: CASSSETGASYEQYF. CDR3 nucleotides: TGTGCCAGCAGCTCGGAGACCGGGGCTTCCTACGAGCAGTACTTC.

This clonotype turned up a few times. This chain uses TRBV5-1 with TRBJ2-2, with TRBD2 identical over 12 bases. CDR3 length: 16 amino acids. V lost 4 bases, J lost 5 bases, and 6 bases stayed unmatched. Germline V gives CDR1 SGHRS, CDR2 YFSETQ. The chain's CDR3 is CASSTGLAGRTGELFF. In nucleotides, the CDR3 is TGCGCCAGCAGCACCGGACTAGCGGGGAGGACCGGGGAGCTGTTTTTT. The variable domain in full, with the rest retrieved from reference TRBV5-1 and TRBJ2-2, is KAGVTQTPRYLIKTRGQQVTLSCSPISGHRSVSWYQQTPGQGLQFLFEYFSETQRNKGNFPGRFSGRQFSNSRSEMNVSTLELGDSALYLCASSTGLAGRTGELFFGEGSRLTVL.

Many counts were recorded for this clonotype. The V and J genes are TRBV29-1 and TRBJ2-6; D possibly corresponds to TRBD1 (7 bases). V was pared by 4 bases and J by 0 bases, with 19 bases between. CDR3 length: 18 residues. The germline V gene has CDR1 SQVTM and CDR2 ANQGSEA. The CDR3: CSVVRGTEVSSGANVLTF. The CDR3 region has the DNA TGCAGCGTTGTACGGGGGACAGAAGTATCCTCTGGGGCCAACGTCCTGACTTTC.

This chain joins TRBV30 and TRBJ2-1; TRBD2 aligns across 8 bases. CDR1 is GTSNPN, CDR2 SVGIG, per germline (reference sequence). The CDR3 is 15 residues long. Trimming cost V 0 bases and J 5 bases; bases outside gene matches: 6. The CDR3 sequence is CAWSVGPGGHNEQFF. The CDR3 DNA follows: TGTGCCTGGAGTGTGGGGCCGGGGGGGCACAATGAGCAGTTCTTC.

The chain recombines TRBV20-1 with TRBJ1-6; D is unclear. There are 11 residues in the CDR3. In germline, CDR1 is DFQATT, CDR2 SNEGSKA (reference sequence). CDR3 nucleotides: TGCCGTACTTTCGGCAGGATGTCCCTCCACTTT. This codes for CRTFGRMSLHF.

Ten or more counts support this clonotype. The chain has TRBV7-9 and TRBJ2-5; TRBD1 matches 7 bases. This CDR3 spans 18 amino acids. CDR1 and CDR2 from the germline V gene are SEHNR and FQNEAQ (reference sequence). With V trimmed by 0 bases and J by 3 bases, 13 bases remained unmatched. In DNA form, the CDR3 reads TGTGCCAGCAGCTTAGCAATTCTAGGGGGCCGGGGTGAAGAGACCCAGTACTTC. Translating gives CASSLAILGGRGEETQYF.

There are a few counts of this clonotype. The genes are TRBV7-9 and TRBJ1-1; D is undetermined. Between the trimmed V and J ends, which lost 1 base and 4 bases, there was a span of 10 bases. The germline CDR1 and CDR2 sequences are SEHNR and FQNEAQ (reference sequence). The CDR3 length is 14 residues. CDR3 sequence: CASSLGIGSTEAFF. In DNA form, the CDR3 reads TGTGCCAGCAGCTTAGGGATTGGCAGCACTGAAGCTTTCTTT. Drawing the rest from reference TRBV7-9 and TRBJ1-1, the complete variable domain is DTGVSQNPRHKITKRGQNVTFRCDPISEHNRLYWYRQTLGQGPEFLTYFQNEAQLEKSRLLSDRFSAERPKGSFSTLEIQRTEQGDSAMYLCASSLGIGSTEAFFGQGTRLTVV.

The chain is built from TRBV12-3 or TRBV12-4 and TRBJ2-3; either TRBD1 or TRBD2 may fit D (6 bases each). The germline V and J ends were trimmed by 5 bases and 0 bases, with 15 bases remaining between them. This CDR3 has 16 amino acids. CDR3 residues: CASSPWGAGSTDTQYF. For the CDR3, the DNA is TGTGCCAGCAGTCCGTGGGGGGCGGGAAGCACAGATACGCAGTATTTT.